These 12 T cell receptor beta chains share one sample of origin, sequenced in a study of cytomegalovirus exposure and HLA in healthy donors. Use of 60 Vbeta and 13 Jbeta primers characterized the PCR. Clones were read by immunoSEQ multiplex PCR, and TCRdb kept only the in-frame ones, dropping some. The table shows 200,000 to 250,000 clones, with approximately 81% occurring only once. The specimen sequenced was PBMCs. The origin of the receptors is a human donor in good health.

The CDR3 DNA follows: TGTGCCAGCAGTTTGGCGAACAGGGGGAAGATCTATGGCTACACCTTC. It translates to CASSLANRGKIYGYTF. V usage is TRBV28 and J usage is TRBJ1-2, with 8 bases identical to TRBD1. The CDR3 sequence is 16 residues long. CDR1 and CDR2 (germline): MDHEN, SYDVKM. Trimming at V came to 3 bases and at J to 4 bases, leaving 10 bases not matched to a gene.

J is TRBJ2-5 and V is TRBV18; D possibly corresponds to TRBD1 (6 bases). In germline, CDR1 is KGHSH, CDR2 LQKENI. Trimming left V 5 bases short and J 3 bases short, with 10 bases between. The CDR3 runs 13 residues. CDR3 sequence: CASSSQGEETQYF. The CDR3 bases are TGTGCCAGCTCATCACAGGGAGAAGAGACCCAGTACTTC.

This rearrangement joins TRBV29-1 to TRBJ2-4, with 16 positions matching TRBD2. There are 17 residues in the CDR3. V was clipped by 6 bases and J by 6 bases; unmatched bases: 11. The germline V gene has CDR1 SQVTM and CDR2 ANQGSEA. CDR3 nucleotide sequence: TGCAGCGTCAAAGGGACTAGCGGGAGGGTCCGGGGAAACATTCAGTACTTC. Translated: CSVKGTSGRVRGNIQYF.

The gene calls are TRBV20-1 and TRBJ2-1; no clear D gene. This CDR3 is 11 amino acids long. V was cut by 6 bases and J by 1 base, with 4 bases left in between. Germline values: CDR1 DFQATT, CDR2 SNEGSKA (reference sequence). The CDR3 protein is CSALSYNEQFF. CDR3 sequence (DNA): TGCAGTGCCCTATCCTACAATGAGCAGTTCTTC.

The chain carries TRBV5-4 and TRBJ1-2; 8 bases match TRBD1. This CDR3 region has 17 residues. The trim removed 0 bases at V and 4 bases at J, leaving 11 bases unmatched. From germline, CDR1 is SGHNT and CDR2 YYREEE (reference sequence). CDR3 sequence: CASSLESDRGYIYGYTF. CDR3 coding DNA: TGTGCCAGCAGCTTGGAAAGCGACAGGGGATATATCTATGGCTACACCTTC.

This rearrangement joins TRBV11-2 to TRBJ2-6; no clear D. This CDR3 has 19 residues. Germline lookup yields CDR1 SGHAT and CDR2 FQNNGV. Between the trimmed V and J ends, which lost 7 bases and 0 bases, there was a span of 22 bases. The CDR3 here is CASNTRSGSSSSGANVLTF. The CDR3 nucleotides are TGTGCCAGCAACACAAGGTCCGGGTCCTCGAGCTCTGGGGCCAACGTCCTGACTTTC.

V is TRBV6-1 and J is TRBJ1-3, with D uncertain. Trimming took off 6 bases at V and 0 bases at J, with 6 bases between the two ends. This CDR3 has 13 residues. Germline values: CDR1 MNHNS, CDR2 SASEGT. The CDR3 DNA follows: TGTGCCAGCAGACTAAGCTCTGGAAACACCATATATTTT. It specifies CASRLSSGNTIYF.

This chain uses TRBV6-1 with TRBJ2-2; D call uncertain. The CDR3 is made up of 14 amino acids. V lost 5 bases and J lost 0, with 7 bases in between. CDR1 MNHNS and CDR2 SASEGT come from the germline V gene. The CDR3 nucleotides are TGTGCCAGCAGTTTTCAGGCGAACACCGGGGAGCTGTTTTTT. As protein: CASSFQANTGELFF.

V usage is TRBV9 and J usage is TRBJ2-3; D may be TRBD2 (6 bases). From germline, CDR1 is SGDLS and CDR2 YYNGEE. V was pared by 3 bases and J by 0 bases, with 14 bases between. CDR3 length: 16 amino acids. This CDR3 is CASSAEGTPSTDTQYF. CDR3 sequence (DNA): TGTGCCAGCAGCGCGGAGGGGACTCCTAGCACAGATACGCAGTATTTT.

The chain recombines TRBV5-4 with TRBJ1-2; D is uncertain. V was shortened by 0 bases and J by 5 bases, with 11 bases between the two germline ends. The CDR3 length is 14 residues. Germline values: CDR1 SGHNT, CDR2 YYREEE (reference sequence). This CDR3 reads CASSLDPTGYGYTF. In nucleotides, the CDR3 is TGTGCCAGCAGCTTGGACCCCACGGGGTATGGCTACACCTTC.

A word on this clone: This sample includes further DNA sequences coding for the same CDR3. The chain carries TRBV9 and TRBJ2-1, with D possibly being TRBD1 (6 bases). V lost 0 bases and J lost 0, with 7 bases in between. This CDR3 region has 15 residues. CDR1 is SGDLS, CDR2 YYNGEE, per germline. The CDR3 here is CASSVVGGSYNEQFF. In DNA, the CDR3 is TGTGCCAGCAGCGTAGTAGGGGGCTCCTACAATGAGCAGTTCTTC.

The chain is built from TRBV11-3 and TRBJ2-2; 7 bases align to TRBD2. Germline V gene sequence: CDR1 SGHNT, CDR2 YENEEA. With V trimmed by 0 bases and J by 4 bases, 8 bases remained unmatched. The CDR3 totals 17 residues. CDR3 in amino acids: CASSLDGWGRGTGELFF. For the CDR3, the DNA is TGTGCCAGCAGCTTAGATGGATGGGGGAGGGGCACCGGGGAGCTGTTTTTT.